The 2 T cell receptor beta chains listed next were all sequenced from one sample in a study of tumor-infiltrating lymphocytes in primary liver carcinoma. Unsorted whole blood yielded blood RNA, and germline DNA was extracted as well. A primer matching the constant region was used to make TCR beta cDNA from 500 to 650 ng of total RNA. Modified slightly, ARM-PCR produced TCR beta libraries over three nested multiplex PCR rounds. Use of TRBV1-TRBV30 forward primers with a C-beta reverse primer characterized the first two PCR rounds, which lasted roughly 9 cycles each. TCRdb analysed the multiplex PCR reads with MiXCR anew, one entry per CDR3 protein. This table has 330,000 or so distinct CDR3 sequences, around three fifths appearing once. Sequencing was carried out using peripheral blood. The receptors were gathered from a man aged 40-49 years with primary liver carcinoma and hepatitis B virus infection.

A note on this clonotype: This could be a read error, since a much larger clone is one nucleotide away. This sequence joins TRBV11-1 and TRBJ2-3; 8 nucleotides line up with TRBD2. Germline V gene sequence: CDR1 SGHAT, CDR2 FQDESV (reference sequence). The CDR3 runs 17 residues. CDR3 amino acids: CVSSFRGAGASTDTQYF. The DNA for the CDR3 is TGTGTCAGCAGCTTTCGGGGAGCGGGAGCGAGCACAGATACGCAGTATTTT.

This CDR3 is CASRQTGGRPSMIRRGVYEQYF. The CDR3 region has the DNA TGTGCCAGCCGTCAAACAGGGGGCCGACCTAGTATGATTAGAAGGGGAGTCTACGAGCAGTACTTC. This chain joins TRBV6-2 or TRBV6-3 and TRBJ2-7; the match to TRBD1 covers 9 bases. CDR3 length equals 22 residues. V lost 8 bases, J lost 3 bases, and 32 bases stayed unmatched. Germline V gene lookup returns CDR1 MNHEY and CDR2 SVGEGT.